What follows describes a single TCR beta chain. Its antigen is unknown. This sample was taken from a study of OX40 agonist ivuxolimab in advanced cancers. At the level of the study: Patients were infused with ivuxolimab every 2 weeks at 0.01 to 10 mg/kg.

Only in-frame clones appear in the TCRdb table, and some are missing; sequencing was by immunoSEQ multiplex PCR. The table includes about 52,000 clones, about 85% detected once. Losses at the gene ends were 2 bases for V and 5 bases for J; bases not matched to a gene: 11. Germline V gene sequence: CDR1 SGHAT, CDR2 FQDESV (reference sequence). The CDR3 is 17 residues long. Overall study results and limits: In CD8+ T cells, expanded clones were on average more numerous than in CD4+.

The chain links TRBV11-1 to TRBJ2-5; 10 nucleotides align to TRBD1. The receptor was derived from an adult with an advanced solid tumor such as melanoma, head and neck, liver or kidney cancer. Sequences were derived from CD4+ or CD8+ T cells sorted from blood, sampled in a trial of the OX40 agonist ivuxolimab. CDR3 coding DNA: TGTGCCAGCAGCTTATATCCGGGGACAGGGGTACGGGAGACCCAGTACTTC. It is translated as CASSLYPGTGVRETQYF.